The clone carrying this T cell receptor (beta chain) was recorded only once. The sample belongs to a study of T cell responses to AZD1222 COVID-19 vaccine. Sequenced by immunoSEQ multiplex PCR; TCRdb stores in-frame clones only, minus some. Here the sample spans about 130,000 clones, roughly 93% being singletons. V was cut by 10 bases and J by 2 bases, with 13 bases left in between. CDR3 length equals 13 residues. Germline CDR1 reads LNHDA; CDR2 reads SQIVND (reference sequence). This TCR derives from an adult who received the AZD1222 COVID-19 vaccine. The sample was peripheral blood, taken 28 days after the second AZD1222 dose. This chain joins TRBV19 and TRBJ2-3, with D possibly TRBD2 on 5 matching bases. The CDR3 coding sequence is TGTGCCACCGGAGGACTGATCACAGATACGCAGTATTTT. Amino acid sequence: CATGGLITDTQYF.